Below, 3 T cell receptor beta chains from the same sample are listed, as sequenced in a study of shared clonotypes between healthy human individuals. TCRdb's table, derived via immunoSEQ multiplex PCR, lists solely in-frame clones and lacks some. The sample lists 2 million to 2.5 million clones, 95% occurring once. Sequencing was carried out using naive CD4+ T cells sorted from blood. The subset here: CD45RA+ positively selected. The receptors were sampled from a man aged 18 to 35 in good health.

The rearrangement joins TRBV6-5 to TRBJ1-1; TRBD1 matches at 7 bases. The CDR3 is made up of 14 amino acids. The V gene's germline CDR1 is MNHEY and CDR2 SVGAGI. V was pared by 5 bases and J by 5 bases, with 8 bases of the junction left unmatched. The DNA of the CDR3 is TGTGCCAGCAGTAGTAGACAGGGCTGGACTGAAGCTTTCTTT. Its protein is CASSSRQGWTEAFF.

The rearrangement links TRBV7-8 to TRBJ2-3, with 10 bases matching TRBD1. The V gene's germline CDR1 is SGHVS and CDR2 FQNEAQ. The V and J ends lost 5 bases and 6 bases, in that order; junction bases with no gene match: 8. This CDR3 contains 15 residues. Here the CDR3 reads CASSLRQGAFDTQYF. The CDR3 coding sequence is TGTGCCAGCAGCCTAAGACAGGGGGCGTTTGATACGCAGTATTTT.

The rearrangement joins TRBV5-1 to TRBJ1-2; D is possibly TRBD1 (6 bases). V was trimmed by 2 bases and J by 4 bases, leaving 15 bases between them. In germline, CDR1 is SGHRS, CDR2 YFSETQ. The CDR3 consists of 15 residues. The CDR3 DNA reads TGCGCCAGCAGCTTTCGGACAGCCTTGGTCTATGGCTACACCTTC. Translated, it gives CASSFRTALVYGYTF. The variable domain in full, completed from reference TRBV5-1 and TRBJ1-2, reads KAGVTQTPRYLIKTRGQQVTLSCSPISGHRSVSWYQQTPGQGLQFLFEYFSETQRNKGNFPGRFSGRQFSNSRSEMNVSTLELGDSALYLCASSFRTALVYGYTFGSGTRLTVV.